This T cell receptor (beta chain) was retrieved from a study of blood T cell repertoires in COVID-19. Clones were read by immunoSEQ multiplex PCR, and TCRdb kept only the in-frame ones, dropping some. The repertoire holds under 250,000 clones, about 85% seen once, with roughly 1.9% in the top ten. The CDR3 consists of 15 residues. J was trimmed by 1 base and V by 5 bases; bases with no gene match: 6. The germline gives CDR1 SGHAT, CDR2 FQNNGV. This receptor was obtained from a man younger than 40 who had recovered from COVID-19. The specimen was peripheral blood. This sequence joins TRBV11-2 and TRBJ2-3; 7 bases are a match to TRBD2. The CDR3 nucleotides read TGTGCCAGCAGCCCGGGGGGAGGGGGCACAGATACGCAGTATTTT. Translating it yields CASSPGGGGTDTQYF.